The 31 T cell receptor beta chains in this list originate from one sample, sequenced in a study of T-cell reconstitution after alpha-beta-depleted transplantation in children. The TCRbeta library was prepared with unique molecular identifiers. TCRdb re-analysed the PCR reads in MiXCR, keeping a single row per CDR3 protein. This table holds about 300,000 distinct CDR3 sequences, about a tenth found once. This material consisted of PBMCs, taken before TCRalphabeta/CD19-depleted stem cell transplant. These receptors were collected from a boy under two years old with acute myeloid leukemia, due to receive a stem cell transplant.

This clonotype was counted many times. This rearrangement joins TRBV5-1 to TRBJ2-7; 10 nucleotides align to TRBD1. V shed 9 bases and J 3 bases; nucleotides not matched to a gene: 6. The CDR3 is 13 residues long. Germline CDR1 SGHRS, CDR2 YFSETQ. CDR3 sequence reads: CATPGTGDYEQYF. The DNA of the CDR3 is TGCGCCACCCCCGGGACAGGGGACTACGAGCAGTACTTC.

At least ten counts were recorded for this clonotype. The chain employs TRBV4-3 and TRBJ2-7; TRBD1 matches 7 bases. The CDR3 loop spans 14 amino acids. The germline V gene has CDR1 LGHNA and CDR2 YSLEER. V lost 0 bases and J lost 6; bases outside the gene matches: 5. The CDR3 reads CASSQEKGGFEQYF. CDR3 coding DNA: TGCGCCAGCAGCCAAGAGAAAGGGGGCTTCGAGCAGTACTTC.

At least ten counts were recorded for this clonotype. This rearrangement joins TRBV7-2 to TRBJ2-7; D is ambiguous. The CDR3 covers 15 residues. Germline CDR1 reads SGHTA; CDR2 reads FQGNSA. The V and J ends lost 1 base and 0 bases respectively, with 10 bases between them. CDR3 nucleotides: TGTGCCAGCAGCTTAGGACCCCGGTCCTCCTACGAGCAGTACTTC. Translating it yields CASSLGPRSSYEQYF.

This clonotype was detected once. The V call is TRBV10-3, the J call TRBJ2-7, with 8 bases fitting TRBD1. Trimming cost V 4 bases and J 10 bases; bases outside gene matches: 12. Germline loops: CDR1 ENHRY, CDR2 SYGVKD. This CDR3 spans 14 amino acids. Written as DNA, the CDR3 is TGTGCCATCAGTGGGACGAACAGGGGGTCCGACCAGTACTTC. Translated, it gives CAISGTNRGSDQYF.

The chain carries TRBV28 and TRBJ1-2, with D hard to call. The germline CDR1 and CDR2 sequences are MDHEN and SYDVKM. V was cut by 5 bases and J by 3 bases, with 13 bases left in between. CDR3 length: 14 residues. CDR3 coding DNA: TGTGCCAGCAGTCTCGGGGTCGGATACTATGGCTACACCTTC. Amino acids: CASSLGVGYYGYTF.

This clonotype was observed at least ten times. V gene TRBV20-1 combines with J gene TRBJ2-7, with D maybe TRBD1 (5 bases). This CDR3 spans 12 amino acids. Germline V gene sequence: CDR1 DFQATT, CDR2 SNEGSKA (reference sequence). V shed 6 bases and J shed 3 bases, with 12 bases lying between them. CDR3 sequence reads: CSAPRGFYEQYF. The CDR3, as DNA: TGCAGTGCCCCAAGGGGCTTCTACGAGCAGTACTTC.

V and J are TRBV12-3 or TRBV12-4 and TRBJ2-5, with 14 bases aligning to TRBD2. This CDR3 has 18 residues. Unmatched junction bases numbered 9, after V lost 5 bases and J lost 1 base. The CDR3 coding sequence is TGTGCCAGCAGTACAACCCCGGGACTAGCGGGGGTCCAAGAGACCCAGTACTTC. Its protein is CASSTTPGLAGVQETQYF.

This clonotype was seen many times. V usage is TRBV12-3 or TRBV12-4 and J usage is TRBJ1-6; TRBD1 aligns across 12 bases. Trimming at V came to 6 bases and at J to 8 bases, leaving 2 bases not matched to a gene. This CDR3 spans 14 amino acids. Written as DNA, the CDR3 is TGTGCCAGCAGGGGGACAGGGGGCCATTCACCCCTCCACTTT. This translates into CASRGTGGHSPLHF.

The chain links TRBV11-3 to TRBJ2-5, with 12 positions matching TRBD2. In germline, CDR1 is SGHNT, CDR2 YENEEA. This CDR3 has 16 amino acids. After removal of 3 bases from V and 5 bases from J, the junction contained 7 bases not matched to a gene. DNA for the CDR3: TGTGCCAGCAGCTTTGCCGGGACTAGCGGGCTGGAGACCCAGTACTTC. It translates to CASSFAGTSGLETQYF.

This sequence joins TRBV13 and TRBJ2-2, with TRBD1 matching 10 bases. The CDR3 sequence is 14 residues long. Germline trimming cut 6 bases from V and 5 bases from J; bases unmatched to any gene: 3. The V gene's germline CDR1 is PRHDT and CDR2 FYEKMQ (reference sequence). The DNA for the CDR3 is TGTGCCAGCAGGGGACAGGGGTTAACCGGGGAGCTGTTTTTT. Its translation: CASRGQGLTGELFF.

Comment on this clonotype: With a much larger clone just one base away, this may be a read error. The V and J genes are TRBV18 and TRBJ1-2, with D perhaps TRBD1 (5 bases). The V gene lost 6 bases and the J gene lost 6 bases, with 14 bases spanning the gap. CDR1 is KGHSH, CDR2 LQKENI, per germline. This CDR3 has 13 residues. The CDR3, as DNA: TGTGCCAGCTCTGGAGGACCGGGACATGGCTACACCTTC. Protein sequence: CASSGGPGHGYTF.

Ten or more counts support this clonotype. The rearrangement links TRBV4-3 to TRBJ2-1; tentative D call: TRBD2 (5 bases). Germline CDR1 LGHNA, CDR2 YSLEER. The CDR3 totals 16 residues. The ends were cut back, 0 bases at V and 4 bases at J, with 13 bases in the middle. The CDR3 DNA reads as TGCGCCAGCAGCCAAGAATCAGCGGTGGGGTACAATGAGCAGTTCTTC. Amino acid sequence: CASSQESAVGYNEQFF.

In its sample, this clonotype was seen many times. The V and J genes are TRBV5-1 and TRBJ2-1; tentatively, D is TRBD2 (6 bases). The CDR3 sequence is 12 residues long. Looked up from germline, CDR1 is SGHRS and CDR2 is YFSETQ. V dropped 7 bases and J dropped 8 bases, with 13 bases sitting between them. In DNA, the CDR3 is TGCGCCAGCCGACTAGGGCAAGATGAGCAGTTCTTC. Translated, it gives CASRLGQDEQFF.

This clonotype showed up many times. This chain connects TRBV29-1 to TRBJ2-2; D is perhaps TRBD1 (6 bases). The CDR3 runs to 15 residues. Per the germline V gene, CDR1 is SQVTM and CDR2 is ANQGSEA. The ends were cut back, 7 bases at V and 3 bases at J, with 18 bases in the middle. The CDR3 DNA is TGCAGCGGGACAACGAATTCAGGGGACACCGGGGAGCTGTTTTTT. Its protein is CSGTTNSGDTGELFF.

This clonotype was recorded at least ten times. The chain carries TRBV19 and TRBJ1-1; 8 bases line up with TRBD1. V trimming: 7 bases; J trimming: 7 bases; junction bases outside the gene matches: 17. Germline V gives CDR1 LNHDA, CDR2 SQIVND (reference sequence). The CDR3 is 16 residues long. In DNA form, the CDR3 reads TGTGCCAGTAAAGAGGGCAGTGGGACAGGAGAACTTGAAGCTTTCTTT. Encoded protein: CASKEGSGTGELEAFF.

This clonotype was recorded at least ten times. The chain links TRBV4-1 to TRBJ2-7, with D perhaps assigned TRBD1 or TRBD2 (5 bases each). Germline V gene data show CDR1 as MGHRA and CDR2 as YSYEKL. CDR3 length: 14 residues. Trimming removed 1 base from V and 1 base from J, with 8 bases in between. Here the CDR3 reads CASSQVWGSYEQYF. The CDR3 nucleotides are TGCGCCAGCAGCCAAGTCTGGGGGTCCTACGAGCAGTACTTC.

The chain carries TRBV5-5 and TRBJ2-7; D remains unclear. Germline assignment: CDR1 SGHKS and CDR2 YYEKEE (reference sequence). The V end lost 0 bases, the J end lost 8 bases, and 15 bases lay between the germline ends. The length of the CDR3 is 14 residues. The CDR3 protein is CASSLGLSAYKQYF. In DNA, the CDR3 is TGTGCCAGCAGCTTGGGTCTCTCCGCTTACAAGCAGTACTTC.

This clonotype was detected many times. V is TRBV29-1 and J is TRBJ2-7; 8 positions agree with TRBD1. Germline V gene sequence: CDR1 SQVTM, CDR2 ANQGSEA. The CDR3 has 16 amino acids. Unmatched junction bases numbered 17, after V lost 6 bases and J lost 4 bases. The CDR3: CSVSSPGGVRRYEQYF. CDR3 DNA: TGCAGCGTCTCTTCTCCAGGGGGCGTTCGAAGGTACGAGCAGTACTTC.

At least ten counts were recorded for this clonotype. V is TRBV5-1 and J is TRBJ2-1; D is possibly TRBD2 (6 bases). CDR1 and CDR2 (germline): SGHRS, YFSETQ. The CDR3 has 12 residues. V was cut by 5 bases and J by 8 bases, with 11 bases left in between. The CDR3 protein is CASRFSGDEQFF. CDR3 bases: TGCGCCAGCAGGTTTAGCGGCGATGAGCAGTTCTTC.

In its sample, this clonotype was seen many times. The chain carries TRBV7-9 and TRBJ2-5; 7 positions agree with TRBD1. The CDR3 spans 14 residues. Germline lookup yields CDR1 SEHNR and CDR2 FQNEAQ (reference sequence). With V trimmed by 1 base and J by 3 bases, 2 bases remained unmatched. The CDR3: CASSLVTGEETQYF. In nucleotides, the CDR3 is TGTGCCAGCAGCTTAGTTACAGGGGAAGAGACCCAGTACTTC.

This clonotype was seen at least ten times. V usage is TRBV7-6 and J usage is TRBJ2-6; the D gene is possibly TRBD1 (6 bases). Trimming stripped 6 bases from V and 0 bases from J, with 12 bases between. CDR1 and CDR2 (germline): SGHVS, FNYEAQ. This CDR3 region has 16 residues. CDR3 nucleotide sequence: TGTGCCAGCAGGGACAGATATCGCTCTGGGGCCAACGTCCTGACTTTC. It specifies CASRDRYRSGANVLTF. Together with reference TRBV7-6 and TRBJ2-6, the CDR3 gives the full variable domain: GAGVSQSPRYKVTKRGQDVALRCDPISGHVSLYWYRQALGQGPEFLTYFNYEAQQDKSGLPNDRFSAERPEGSISTLTIQRTEQRDSAMYRCASRDRYRSGANVLTFGAGSRLTVL.

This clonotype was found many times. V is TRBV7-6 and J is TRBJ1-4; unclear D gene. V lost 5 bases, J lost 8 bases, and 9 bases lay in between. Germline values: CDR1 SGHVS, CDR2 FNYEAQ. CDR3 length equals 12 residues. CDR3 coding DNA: TGTGCCAGCAGCCCCGGGTGGGAAAAACTGTTTTTT. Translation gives CASSPGWEKLFF.

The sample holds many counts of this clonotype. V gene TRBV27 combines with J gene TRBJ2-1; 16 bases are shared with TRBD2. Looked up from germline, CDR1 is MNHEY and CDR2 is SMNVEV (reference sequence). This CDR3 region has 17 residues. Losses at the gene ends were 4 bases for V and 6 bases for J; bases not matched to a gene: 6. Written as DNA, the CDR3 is TGTGCCAGCAGTTCGGGACTAGCGGGAGGGCAGGTCAATGAGCAGTTCTTC. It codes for CASSSGLAGGQVNEQFF.

Here the CDR3 DNA reads TGTGCCAGCAGCTTGGCCGGACAGGGGGCGGGGGGGGCCAACGTCCTGACTTTC. Amino acid sequence: CASSLAGQGAGGANVLTF. The chain uses TRBV13 and TRBJ2-6; TRBD1 matches at 11 bases. The CDR3 runs to 18 residues. Germline CDR1 is PRHDT and CDR2 is FYEKMQ (reference sequence). The V segment lost 3 bases and the J segment 4 bases; nucleotides outside the gene matches: 8. Filled out from reference TRBV13 and TRBJ2-6, the complete variable domain reads AAGVIQSPRHLIKEKRETATLKCYPIPRHDTVYWYQQGPGQDPQFLISFYEKMQSDKGSIPDRFSAQQFSDYHSELNMSSLELGDSALYFCASSLAGQGAGGANVLTFGAGSRLTVL.

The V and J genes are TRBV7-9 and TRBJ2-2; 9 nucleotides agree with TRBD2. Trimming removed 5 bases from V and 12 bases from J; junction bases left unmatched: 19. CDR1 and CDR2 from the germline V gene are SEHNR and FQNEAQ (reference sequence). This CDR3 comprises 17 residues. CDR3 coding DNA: TGTGCCAGCAGCCGATTCGGCGGGCTAGCGGGACCCAAGAAGCTGTTTTTT. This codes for CASSRFGGLAGPKKLFF. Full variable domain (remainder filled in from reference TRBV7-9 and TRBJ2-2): DTGVSQNPRHKITKRGQNVTFRCDPISEHNRLYWYRQTLGQGPEFLTYFQNEAQLEKSRLLSDRFSAERPKGSFSTLEIQRTEQGDSAMYLCASSRFGGLAGPKKLFFGEGSRLTVL.

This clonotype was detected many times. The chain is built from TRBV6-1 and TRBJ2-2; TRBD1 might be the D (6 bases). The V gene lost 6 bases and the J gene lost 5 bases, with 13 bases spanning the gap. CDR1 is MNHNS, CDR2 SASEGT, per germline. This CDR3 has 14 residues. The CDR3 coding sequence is TGTGCCAGCAGACAGGGTCGAACAACCGGGGAGCTGTTTTTT. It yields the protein CASRQGRTTGELFF.

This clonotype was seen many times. The CDR3 sequence is CASTPRTGGGEQFF. DNA of the CDR3: TGTGCCAGCACCCCTCGGACAGGGGGAGGTGAGCAGTTCTTC. V is TRBV27 and J is TRBJ2-1, with 10 nucleotides matching TRBD1. CDR1 and CDR2 from the germline V gene are MNHEY and SMNVEV (reference sequence). The V gene end was trimmed by 7 bases and the J gene end by 9 bases; junction bases not matched to a gene: 9. The length of the CDR3 is 14 residues.

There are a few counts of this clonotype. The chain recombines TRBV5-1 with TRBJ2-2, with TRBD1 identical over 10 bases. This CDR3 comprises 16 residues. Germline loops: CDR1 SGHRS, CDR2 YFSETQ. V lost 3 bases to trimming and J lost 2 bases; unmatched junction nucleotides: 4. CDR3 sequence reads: CASSSGQGGNTGELFF. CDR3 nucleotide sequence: TGCGCCAGCAGCTCCGGACAGGGGGGAAACACCGGGGAGCTGTTTTTT. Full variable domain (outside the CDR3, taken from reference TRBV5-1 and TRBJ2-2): KAGVTQTPRYLIKTRGQQVTLSCSPISGHRSVSWYQQTPGQGLQFLFEYFSETQRNKGNFPGRFSGRQFSNSRSEMNVSTLELGDSALYLCASSSGQGGNTGELFFGEGSRLTVL.

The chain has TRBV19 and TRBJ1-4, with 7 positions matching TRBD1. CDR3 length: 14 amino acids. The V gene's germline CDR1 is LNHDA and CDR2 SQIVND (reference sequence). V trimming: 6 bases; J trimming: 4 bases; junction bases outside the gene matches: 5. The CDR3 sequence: CASRRTGLNEKLFF. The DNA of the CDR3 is TGTGCCAGTAGGCGGACAGGCCTTAATGAAAAACTGTTTTTT. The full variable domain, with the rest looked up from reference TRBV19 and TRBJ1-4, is DGGITQSPKYLFRKEGQNVTLSCEQNLNHDAMYWYRQDPGQGLRLIYYSQIVNDFQKGDIAEGYSVSREKKESFPLTVTSAQKNPTAFYLCASRRTGLNEKLFFGSGTQLSVL.

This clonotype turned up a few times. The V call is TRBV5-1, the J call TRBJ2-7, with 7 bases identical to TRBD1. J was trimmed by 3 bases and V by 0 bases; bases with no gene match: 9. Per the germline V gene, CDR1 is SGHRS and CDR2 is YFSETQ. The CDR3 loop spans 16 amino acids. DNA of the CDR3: TGCGCCAGCAGCTTGGGGTACGGGACAGCAAACTACGAGCAGTACTTC. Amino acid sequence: CASSLGYGTANYEQYF.

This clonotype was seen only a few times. CDR3 region: CSVGGLVDEQYF. CDR3 nucleotides: TGCAGCGTTGGAGGACTAGTGGACGAGCAGTACTTC. The genes are TRBV29-1 and TRBJ2-7; TRBD2 matches at 7 bases. V dropped 4 bases and J dropped 5; count of bases not matched to a gene: 5. This CDR3 contains 12 residues. Per the germline V gene, CDR1 is SQVTM and CDR2 is ANQGSEA.